Included here is one TCR beta chain sequence, with context. Original data processing: For nucleated cells, counts were estimated from reference gene primer amplification. Profiling relied on immunoSEQ multiplex PCR, and the TCRdb table lists in-frame clones only, not all of them. V, J and clone size were drawn from that table, and D and trimming were deduced from the DNA. The sample yields 280,000 or so clones, 83% seen once. This entry comes from a study of blood T cell repertoires in COVID-19. Across the whole study: Whether acute or convalescent, the COVID-19 samples came from the United States, Italy and Spain. PBMCs, B-cell-depleted T cells, or T cells provided the cDNA or gDNA that made up the material.

The TCR originated in a woman in her fifties or sixties who had recovered from COVID-19. The sequenced sample was peripheral blood.

The CDR3 nucleotides read TGTGCCAGCAGCAGCCGACAGGGGGCCTACGAGCAGTACTTC. This translates into CASSSRQGAYEQYF. The gene calls are TRBV28 and TRBJ2-7; 9 bases align to TRBD1. V lost 6 bases and J lost 2; bases outside the gene matches: 5. CDR1 is MDHEN and CDR2 is SYDVKM in the germline V gene. The CDR3 totals 14 residues.